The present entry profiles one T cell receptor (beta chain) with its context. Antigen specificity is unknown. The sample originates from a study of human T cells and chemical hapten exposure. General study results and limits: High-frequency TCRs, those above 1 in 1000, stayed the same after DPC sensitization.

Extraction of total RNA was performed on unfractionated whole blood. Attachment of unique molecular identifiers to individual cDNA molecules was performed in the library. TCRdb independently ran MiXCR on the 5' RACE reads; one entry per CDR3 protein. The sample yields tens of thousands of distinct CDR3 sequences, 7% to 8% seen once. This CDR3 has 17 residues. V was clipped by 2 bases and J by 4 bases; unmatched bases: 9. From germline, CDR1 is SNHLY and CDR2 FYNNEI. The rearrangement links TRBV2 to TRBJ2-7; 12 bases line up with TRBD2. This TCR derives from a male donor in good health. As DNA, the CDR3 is TGTGCCAGCAGTGAACGTTGGACTAGCGGGGATCAGTACGAGCAGTACTTC. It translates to CASSERWTSGDQYEQYF.